This T cell receptor beta chain was found in a study of shared clonotypes between healthy human individuals. Note on this clone: Antigen specificity is unknown.

CDR1 and CDR2 (germline): SGHAT, FQDESV (reference sequence). CDR3 length: 14 residues. V dropped 5 bases and J dropped 6 bases, with 16 bases sitting between them. Findings of the study overall: Naive CD4 clonotypes overlapped across several donors at approximately 5.5%.

Measured with immunoSEQ multiplex PCR; TCRdb has only the in-frame clones, and not every one. The profile covers approximately 2.4 million clones, with around 95% appearing a single time and less than 0.15% taken by the ten largest. The study drew its donors from healthy HIV-negative adults without recent acute infections or vaccinations. Sample: naive CD4+ T cells sorted from blood. As for subset: CD45RA+ positively selected. This chain uses TRBV11-1 with TRBJ1-1, with D possibly TRBD1 on 5 matching bases. This clonotype was obtained from a man younger than 30 in good health. CDR3 in amino acids: CASSNRGGNPEAFF. CDR3 coding DNA: TGTGCCAGCAGCAACCGTGGGGGAAATCCTGAAGCTTTCTTT. Variable domain in full (rest from reference TRBV11-1 and TRBJ1-1): EAEVAQSPRYKITEKSQAVAFWCDPISGHATLYWYRQILGQGPELLVQFQDESVVDDSQLPKDRFSAERLKGVDSTLKIQPAELGDSAMYLCASSNRGGNPEAFFGQGTRLTVV.